Listed here is a single T cell receptor (beta chain). What it recognizes is unknown. Method: immunoSEQ multiplex PCR; TCRdb's copy keeps in-frame clones and lacks some. The table has approximately 180,000 clones, just under 95% seen once. These data are taken from a study of shared clonotypes between healthy human individuals. Overall study: A donor's plate count was three for CD4 naive and three for CD4 memory; CD8 naive had two and CD8 memory one. Overall study findings and caveats: Donor scarcity curtailed the genetic and exposure-history diversity represented herein.

V was cut by 1 base and J by 3 bases, with 7 bases left in between. The CDR3 extends over 14 amino acids. The germline V gene encodes CDR1 KGHSH and CDR2 LQKENI. The clonotype comes from a woman in her twenties or thirties in good health. The V and J genes are TRBV18 and TRBJ1-5; D gene unclear. Sequencing used naive CD4+ T cells sorted from blood. Documented subset: CD45RA+ positively selected. This CDR3 reads CASSPRRDNQPQHF. CDR3 bases: TGTGCCAGCTCACCACGGCGTGACAATCAGCCCCAGCATTTT. The complete variable domain, with remaining parts taken from reference TRBV18 and TRBJ1-5, reads NAGVMQNPRHLVRRRGQEARLRCSPMKGHSHVYWYRQLPEEGLKFMVYLQKENIIDESGMPKERFSAEFPKEGPSILRIQQVVRGDSAAYFCASSPRRDNQPQHFGDGTRLSIL.